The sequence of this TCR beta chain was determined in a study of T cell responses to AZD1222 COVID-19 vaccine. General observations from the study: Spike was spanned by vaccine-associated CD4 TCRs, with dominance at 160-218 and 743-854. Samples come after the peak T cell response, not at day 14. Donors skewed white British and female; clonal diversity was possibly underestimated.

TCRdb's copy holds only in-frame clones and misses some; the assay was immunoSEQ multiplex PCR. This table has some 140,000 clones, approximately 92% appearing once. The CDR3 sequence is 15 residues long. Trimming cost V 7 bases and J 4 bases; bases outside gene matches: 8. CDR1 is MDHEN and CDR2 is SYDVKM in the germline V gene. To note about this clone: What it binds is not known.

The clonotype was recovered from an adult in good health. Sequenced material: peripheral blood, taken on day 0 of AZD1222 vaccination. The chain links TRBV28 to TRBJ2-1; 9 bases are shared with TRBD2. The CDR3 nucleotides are TGTGCCAGCACAATGGGGCGGGAGGGTTACAATGAGCAGTTCTTC. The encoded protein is CASTMGREGYNEQFF.